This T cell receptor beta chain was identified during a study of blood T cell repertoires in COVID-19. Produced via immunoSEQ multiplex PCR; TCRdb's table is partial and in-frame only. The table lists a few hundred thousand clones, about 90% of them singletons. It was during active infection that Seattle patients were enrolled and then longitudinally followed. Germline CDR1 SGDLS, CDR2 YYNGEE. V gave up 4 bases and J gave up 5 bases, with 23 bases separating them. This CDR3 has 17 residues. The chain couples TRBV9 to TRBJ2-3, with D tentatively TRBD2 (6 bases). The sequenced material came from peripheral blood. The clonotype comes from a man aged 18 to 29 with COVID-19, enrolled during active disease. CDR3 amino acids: CASSPHRDSLVLDTQYF. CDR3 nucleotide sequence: TGTGCCAGCAGCCCACATCGGGACTCCCTTGTTTTAGATACGCAGTATTTT.